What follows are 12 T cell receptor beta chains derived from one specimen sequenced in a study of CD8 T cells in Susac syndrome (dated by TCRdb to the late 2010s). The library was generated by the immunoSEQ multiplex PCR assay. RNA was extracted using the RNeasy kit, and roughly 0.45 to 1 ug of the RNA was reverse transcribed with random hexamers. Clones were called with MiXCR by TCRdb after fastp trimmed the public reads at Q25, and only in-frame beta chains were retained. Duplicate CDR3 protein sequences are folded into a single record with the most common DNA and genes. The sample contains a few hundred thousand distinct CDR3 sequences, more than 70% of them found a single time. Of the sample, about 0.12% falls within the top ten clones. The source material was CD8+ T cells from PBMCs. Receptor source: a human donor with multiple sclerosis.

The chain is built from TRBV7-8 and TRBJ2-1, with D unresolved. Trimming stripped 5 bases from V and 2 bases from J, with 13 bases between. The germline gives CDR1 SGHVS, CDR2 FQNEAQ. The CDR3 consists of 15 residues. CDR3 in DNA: TGTGCCAGCAGCCCGGATTTGAGCGCCTACAATGAGCAGTTCTTC. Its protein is CASSPDLSAYNEQFF. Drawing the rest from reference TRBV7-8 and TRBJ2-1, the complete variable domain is GAGVSQSPRYKVAKRGQDVALRCDPISGHVSLFWYQQALGQGPEFLTYFQNEAQLDKSGLPSDRFFAERPEGSVSTLKIQRTQQEDSAVYLCASSPDLSAYNEQFFGPGTRLTVL.

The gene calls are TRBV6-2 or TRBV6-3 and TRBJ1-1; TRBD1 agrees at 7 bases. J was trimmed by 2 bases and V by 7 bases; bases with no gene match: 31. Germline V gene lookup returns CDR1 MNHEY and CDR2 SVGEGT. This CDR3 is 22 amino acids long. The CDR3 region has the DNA TGTGCCAGCACCTACGCCGAGGGAGGACAGGCTACCACGGGGCCCTTAAACACTGAAGCTTTCTTT. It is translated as CASTYAEGGQATTGPLNTEAFF.

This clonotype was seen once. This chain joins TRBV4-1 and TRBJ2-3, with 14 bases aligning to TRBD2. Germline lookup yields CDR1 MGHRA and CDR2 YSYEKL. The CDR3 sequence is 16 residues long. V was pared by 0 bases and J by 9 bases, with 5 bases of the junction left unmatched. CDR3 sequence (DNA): TGCGCCAGCAGCCAAGAAAGACTAGCGGGAGGGCTGACGCAGTATTTT. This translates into CASSQERLAGGLTQYF.

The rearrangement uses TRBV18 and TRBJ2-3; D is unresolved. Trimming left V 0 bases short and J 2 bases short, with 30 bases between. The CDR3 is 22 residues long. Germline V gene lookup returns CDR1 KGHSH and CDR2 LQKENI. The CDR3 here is CASSPPLADPPTEPHHTDTQYF. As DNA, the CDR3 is TGTGCCAGCTCACCACCGTTGGCGGACCCACCTACGGAACCCCACCACACAGATACGCAGTATTTT.

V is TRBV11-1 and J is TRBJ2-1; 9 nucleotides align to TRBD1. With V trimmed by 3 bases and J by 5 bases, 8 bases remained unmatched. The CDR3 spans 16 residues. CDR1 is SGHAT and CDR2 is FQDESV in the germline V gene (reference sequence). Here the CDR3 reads CASSLGTGGGNNEQFF. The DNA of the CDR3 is TGTGCCAGCAGCTTGGGAACAGGGGGCGGTAACAATGAGCAGTTCTTC. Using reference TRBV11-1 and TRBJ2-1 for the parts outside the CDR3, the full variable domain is EAEVAQSPRYKITEKSQAVAFWCDPISGHATLYWYRQILGQGPELLVQFQDESVVDDSQLPKDRFSAERLKGVDSTLKIQPAELGDSAMYLCASSLGTGGGNNEQFFGPGTRLTVL.

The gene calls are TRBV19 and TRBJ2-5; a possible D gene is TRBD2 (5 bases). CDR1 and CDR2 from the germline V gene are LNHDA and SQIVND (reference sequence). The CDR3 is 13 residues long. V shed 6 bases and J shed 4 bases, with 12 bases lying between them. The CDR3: CASRLGAGETQYF. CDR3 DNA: TGTGCCAGTAGGTTGGGAGCAGGAGAGACCCAGTACTTC.

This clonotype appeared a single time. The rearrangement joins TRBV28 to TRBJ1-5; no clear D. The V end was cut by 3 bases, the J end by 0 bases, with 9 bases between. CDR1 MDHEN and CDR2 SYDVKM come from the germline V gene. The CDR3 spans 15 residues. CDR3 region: CASSFRLDSNQPQHF. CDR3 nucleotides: TGTGCCAGCAGTTTTCGACTAGATAGCAATCAGCCCCAGCATTTT.

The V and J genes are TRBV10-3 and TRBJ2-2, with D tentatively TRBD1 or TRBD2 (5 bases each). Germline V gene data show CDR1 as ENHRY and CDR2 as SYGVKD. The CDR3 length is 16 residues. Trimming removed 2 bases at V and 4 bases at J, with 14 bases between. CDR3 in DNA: TGTGCCATCAGTGAGAAGTGGTCGGGGACCACCGGGGAGCTGTTTTTT. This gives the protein CAISEKWSGTTGELFF.

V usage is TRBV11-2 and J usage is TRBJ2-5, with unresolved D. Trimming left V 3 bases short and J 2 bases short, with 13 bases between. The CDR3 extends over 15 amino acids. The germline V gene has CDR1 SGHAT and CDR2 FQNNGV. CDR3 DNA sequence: TGTGCCAGCAGCTTCCAGATTGTCCAACAAGAGACCCAGTACTTC. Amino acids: CASSFQIVQQETQYF.

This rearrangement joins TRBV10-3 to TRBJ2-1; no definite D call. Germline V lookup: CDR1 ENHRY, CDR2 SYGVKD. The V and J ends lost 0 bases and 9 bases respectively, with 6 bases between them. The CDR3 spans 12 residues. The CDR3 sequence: CAISESFGEQFF. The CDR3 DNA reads TGTGCCATCAGTGAGTCCTTCGGTGAGCAGTTCTTC.

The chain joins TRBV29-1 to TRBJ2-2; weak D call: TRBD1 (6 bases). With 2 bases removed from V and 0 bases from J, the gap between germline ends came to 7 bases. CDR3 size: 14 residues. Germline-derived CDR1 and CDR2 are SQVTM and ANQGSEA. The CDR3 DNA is TGCAGCGTTGAACAGGGGTCGAACACCGGGGAGCTGTTTTTT. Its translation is CSVEQGSNTGELFF.

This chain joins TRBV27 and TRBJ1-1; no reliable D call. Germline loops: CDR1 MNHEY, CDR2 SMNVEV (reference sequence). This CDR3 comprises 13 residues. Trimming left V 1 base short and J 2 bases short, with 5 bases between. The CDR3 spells CASSLFSNTEAFF. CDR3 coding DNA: TGTGCCAGCAGTTTATTTAGTAACACTGAAGCTTTCTTT.